These 18 T cell receptor beta chains originate from one sample sequenced in a study of T-cell reconstitution after alpha-beta-depleted transplantation in children. Unique molecular identifiers were incorporated when the TCRbeta library was constructed. TCRdb re-analysed the PCR reads in MiXCR, keeping a single row per CDR3 protein. The sample includes some 280,000 distinct CDR3 sequences, nearly 10% seen only once; the top ten take roughly a tenth. The starting material was PBMCs from the stem cell graft donor, obtained from the stem cell graft. The receptors shown here come from a human donor who donated a stem cell graft to a child with SCID.

V is TRBV3-1 and J is TRBJ1-6; D unclear. The CDR3 is 14 residues long. The germline CDR1 and CDR2 sequences are LGHDT and YNNKEL (reference sequence). V shed 11 bases and J shed 5 bases, with 16 bases lying between them. CDR3 nucleotide sequence: TGTGCCTCGTTAGGATCTGGGAATAATTCACCCCTCCACTTT. It specifies CASLGSGNNSPLHF.

This clonotype was seen only a few times. The rearrangement uses TRBV11-2 and TRBJ1-1; 9 nucleotides line up with TRBD1. CDR1 and CDR2 (germline): SGHAT, FQNNGV. After removal of 0 bases from V and 0 bases from J, the junction contained 2 bases not matched to a gene. CDR3 length equals 16 residues. CDR3 sequence reads: CASSLEGQGMNTEAFF. As DNA, the CDR3 is TGTGCCAGCAGCTTAGAAGGACAGGGGATGAACACTGAAGCTTTCTTT.

For this clonotype: One end of the junction does not line up with germline, which may come from a read error. The gene calls are TRBV7-9 and TRBJ2-5; no clear D. Germline lookup yields CDR1 SEHNR and CDR2 FQNEAQ (reference sequence). The CDR3 length is 15 residues. The CDR3 region has the DNA TGTGCCAGCAGCTTGGGAACCGCAGTAGGAGAGACCCTGTACTTC. Translation gives CASSLGTAVGETLYF.

This clonotype was recorded at least ten times. The DNA for the CDR3 is TGTGCCAGCAGTCCCGCTCTAGTGGGCACAGATACGCAGTATTTT. Its translation is CASSPALVGTDTQYF. The chain employs TRBV28 and TRBJ2-3; no reliable D call. Per the germline V gene, CDR1 is MDHEN and CDR2 is SYDVKM. V was pared by 5 bases and J by 1 base, with 13 bases between. This CDR3 comprises 15 residues.

In this sample, this clonotype turned up a few times. The gene calls are TRBV10-3 and TRBJ1-4; D unresolved. This CDR3 spans 15 amino acids. Germline CDR1 ENHRY, CDR2 SYGVKD. Deletions cut 10 bases from V and 0 bases from J, with 15 bases between. For the CDR3, the DNA is TGTGCCACTGGACCTCTTCCTGCAACTAATGAAAAACTGTTTTTT. It is translated as CATGPLPATNEKLFF.

The CDR3 here is CATSRDRAVGVEAFF. DNA for the CDR3: TGTGCCACCAGCAGAGATAGGGCTGTCGGTGTTGAAGCTTTCTTT. The chain couples TRBV15 to TRBJ1-1; no definite D call. V was clipped by 0 bases and J by 7 bases, with 15 bases between them. The CDR3 spans 15 residues. From germline, CDR1 is LNHNV and CDR2 YYDKDF (reference sequence).

The rearrangement uses TRBV2 and TRBJ1-1, with 9 bases lining up with TRBD1. V was pared by 3 bases and J by 5 bases, with 4 bases of the junction left unmatched. The CDR3 contains 14 residues. CDR1 SNHLY and CDR2 FYNNEI come from the germline V gene. Here the CDR3 DNA reads TGTGCCAGCAGTGAGGACAGGGGCTGGACTGAAGCTTTCTTT. Protein product: CASSEDRGWTEAFF.

This clonotype was picked up many times. This rearrangement joins TRBV12-3 or TRBV12-4 to TRBJ2-5; D remains unclear. V was clipped by 3 bases and J by 3 bases, with 8 bases between them. This CDR3 has 13 residues. In nucleotides, the CDR3 is TGTGCCAGCAGTTTGGGCGAGAAAGAGACCCAGTACTTC. Protein sequence: CASSLGEKETQYF.

This clonotype has ten or more counts. The chain is built from TRBV9 and TRBJ2-2; D is tentatively TRBD1 or TRBD2 (5 bases each). Trimming cost V 3 bases and J 0 bases, with 6 bases left between them. This CDR3 region has 14 residues. The germline V gene has CDR1 SGDLS and CDR2 YYNGEE. CDR3 in amino acids: CASSEGPNTGELFF. The CDR3 DNA reads TGTGCCAGCAGCGAGGGACCGAACACCGGGGAGCTGTTTTTT. Complete variable domain (other parts from reference TRBV9 and TRBJ2-2): DSGVTQTPKHLITATGQRVTLRCSPRSGDLSVYWYQQSLDQGLQFLIQYYNGEERAKGNILERFSAQQFPDLHSELNLSSLELGDSALYFCASSEGPNTGELFFGEGSRLTVL.

This clonotype was counted only a few times. This chain connects TRBV20-1 to TRBJ2-3; perhaps TRBD2 as D (6 bases). This CDR3 has 14 amino acids. CDR1 and CDR2 (germline): DFQATT, SNEGSKA (reference sequence). The V end was cut by 4 bases, the J end by 4 bases, with 15 bases between. CDR3 loop: CSATTGGYPDTQYF. The DNA for the CDR3 is TGCAGTGCTACGACTGGGGGGTACCCAGATACGCAGTATTTT.

V gene TRBV12-3 or TRBV12-4 combines with J gene TRBJ2-7; the D gene is possibly TRBD1 (6 bases). V dropped 6 bases and J dropped 7 bases, with 16 bases sitting between them. The CDR3 extends over 13 amino acids. The CDR3 nucleotides are TGTGCCAGCAGACGCAGGGGCTTTTGGGAGCAGTACTTC. Translated, it gives CASRRRGFWEQYF.

The chain is built from TRBV6-5 and TRBJ2-7; D is unresolved. Deletions cut 0 bases from V and 7 bases from J, with 16 bases between. Germline CDR1 is MNHEY and CDR2 is SVGAGI. This CDR3 is 15 amino acids long. In DNA form, the CDR3 reads TGTGCCAGCAGTTACTCTAAACGGACGGATGAGGAGCAGTACTTC. Translated, it gives CASSYSKRTDEEQYF.

This clonotype showed up many times. The J gene is TRBJ2-7, the V gene TRBV12-3 or TRBV12-4; either TRBD1 or TRBD2 may fit D (5 bases each). With 2 bases removed from V and 2 bases from J, the gap between germline ends came to 16 bases. The CDR3 spans 16 residues. CDR3 residues: CASSLFGTIAAYEQYF. For the CDR3, the DNA is TGTGCCAGCAGTTTATTCGGGACGATTGCCGCCTACGAGCAGTACTTC.

In this sample, this clonotype turned up a few times. The gene calls are TRBV10-3 and TRBJ2-1; a weak D match, TRBD2 (5 bases). V was pared by 2 bases and J by 8 bases, with 16 bases between. The CDR3 has 15 residues. Germline CDR1 ENHRY, CDR2 SYGVKD. The CDR3 sequence is CAISEGGSRDDEQFF. CDR3 in DNA: TGTGCCATCAGTGAGGGTGGGAGTAGGGATGATGAGCAGTTCTTC.

This clonotype has only a few counts. The rearrangement joins TRBV7-3 to TRBJ2-1; D ambiguous. CDR3 length: 16 residues. CDR1 is SGHTA and CDR2 is FQGTGA in the germline V gene. Trimming took 2 bases from V and 2 from J, leaving 13 bases between them. CDR3 protein: CASSLGGQTTYNEQFF. CDR3 nucleotide sequence: TGTGCCAGCAGCTTAGGTGGGCAGACAACCTACAATGAGCAGTTCTTC.

This clonotype was counted ten times or more. The gene calls are TRBV14 and TRBJ2-1; 9 nucleotides match TRBD2. V lost 1 base and J lost 10; bases outside the gene matches: 8. The germline gives CDR1 SGHDN, CDR2 FVKESK. The CDR3 runs 15 residues. CDR3 DNA: TGTGCCAGCAGCCAAGCAGCGGGAGGCCTGGCCGAGCAGTTCTTC. As protein: CASSQAAGGLAEQFF.

The chain has TRBV21-1 and TRBJ1-1; the table names TRBD1, a call not compared with the DNA. TRBV21-1 is an annotated pseudogene. The CDR3 is 17 residues long. The CDR3 DNA follows: TGTGCCAGCAGCCCGGACAGGCCACCGCCCGTGAACACTGAAGCTTTCTTT. Amino acid sequence: CASSPDRPPPVNTEAFF.

The chain links TRBV6-5 to TRBJ1-5; a weak D match, TRBD1 (5 bases). The CDR3 runs 14 residues. Germline V gene lookup returns CDR1 MNHEY and CDR2 SVGAGI. Trimming stripped 2 bases from V and 5 bases from J, with 10 bases between. CDR3 DNA: TGTGCCAGCAGTTACAGGGGAGGGGATCAGCCCCAGCATTTT. The encoded protein is CASSYRGGDQPQHF.